These 28 T cell receptor beta chains originate from one sample sequenced in a study of blood T cell repertoires in COVID-19. Assay used: immunoSEQ multiplex PCR; TCRdb lists only in-frame clones, some missing. The sample shows approximately 47,000 clones, about nine tenths of them seen only once. The sample comprised peripheral blood. These receptors were collected from a woman at least 80 years old with COVID-19, enrolled during active disease.

The chain recombines TRBV29-1 with TRBJ2-5, with 7 bases fitting TRBD2. Germline loops: CDR1 SQVTM, CDR2 ANQGSEA. The CDR3 is 14 residues long. V shed 4 bases, J shed 1 base, and the junction held 6 bases outside the gene matches. The CDR3 region is CSVGGRAFQETQYF. The CDR3 bases are TGCAGCGTTGGGGGGAGGGCCTTCCAAGAGACCCAGTACTTC.

J is TRBJ2-3 and V is TRBV19; the match to TRBD1 covers 9 bases. The CDR3 sequence is 15 residues long. The junction had 7 bases not matched to a gene; V was cut back by 5 bases and J by 4 bases. Germline V gene sequence: CDR1 LNHDA, CDR2 SQIVND (reference sequence). CDR3 DNA: TGTGCCAGTAGTCCCGCGGACAGGGGTCCAGATACGCAGTATTTT. It specifies CASSPADRGPDTQYF.

V is TRBV4-1 and J is TRBJ2-1; D not certain. Deletions cut 3 bases from V and 4 bases from J, with 7 bases between. From germline, CDR1 is MGHRA and CDR2 YSYEKL. The CDR3 runs 13 residues. CDR3 bases: TGCGCCAGCAGCCAGGGCAGTTACAATGAGCAGTTCTTC. The encoded protein is CASSQGSYNEQFF.

The chain joins TRBV3-1 (or the pseudogene TRBV3-2) to TRBJ1-3; D call uncertain. Trimming left V 1 base short and J 3 bases short, with 4 bases between. CDR3 length: 13 amino acids. CDR1 and CDR2 (germline): LGHDT, YNNKEL (reference sequence). DNA of the CDR3: TGTGCCAGCAGCCAAGTCCTTGGAAACACCATATATTTT. Its protein is CASSQVLGNTIYF.

This chain links TRBV9 with TRBJ1-1, with D unclear. Germline V lookup: CDR1 SGDLS, CDR2 YYNGEE. V lost 0 bases and J 4 bases, leaving 7 bases between the germline ends. The CDR3 is 13 residues long. The CDR3 DNA reads TGTGCCAGCAGCGTAGTCTACGGCACTGAAGCTTTCTTT. This encodes CASSVVYGTEAFF. Based on the CDR3 plus reference TRBV9 and TRBJ1-1, the full variable domain is DSGVTQTPKHLITATGQRVTLRCSPRSGDLSVYWYQQSLDQGLQFLIQYYNGEERAKGNILERFSAQQFPDLHSELNLSSLELGDSALYFCASSVVYGTEAFFGQGTRLTVV.

This chain links TRBV5-4 with TRBJ2-2; 12 bases are a match to TRBD2. This CDR3 contains 18 residues. CDR1 and CDR2 (germline): SGHNT, YYREEE (reference sequence). The J segment lost 1 base and the V segment lost 6 bases, leaving 10 bases of the junction unmatched. CDR3 nucleotides: TGTGCCAGCACCCTTTCCCTGACTAGCGGGAGGAACACCGGGGAGCTGTTTTTT. It encodes CASTLSLTSGRNTGELFF. The full variable domain, its missing parts supplied by reference TRBV5-4 and TRBJ2-2, is ETGVTQSPTHLIKTRGQQVTLRCSSQSGHNTVSWYQQALGQGPQFIFQYYREEENGRGNFPPRFSGLQFPNYSSELNVNALELDDSALYLCASTLSLTSGRNTGELFFGEGSRLTVL.

In regard to this clone: One end of the junction is discordant with germline, which a read error may explain. This chain joins TRBV2 and TRBJ1-1; D is perhaps TRBD1 (6 bases). This CDR3 comprises 14 residues. Germline V CDR1 and CDR2: SNHLY, FYNNEI. CDR3 nucleotide sequence: TGTGCCAGCACTGAACAGGGAAGGGGAACTGAAGCTTTCTTT. Encoded protein: CASTEQGRGTEAFF.

V is TRBV12-3 or TRBV12-4 and J is TRBJ1-1; D might be TRBD1 (5 bases). This CDR3 is 13 amino acids long. V was pared by 4 bases and J by 3 bases, with 9 bases between. The CDR3 region is CASSSGRDTEAFF. The CDR3, as DNA: TGTGCCAGCAGTTCAGGGAGGGACACTGAAGCTTTCTTT.

The chain has TRBV11-3 and TRBJ2-7; D possibly corresponds to TRBD2 (5 bases). Deletions cut 3 bases from V and 1 base from J, with 7 bases between. Germline-derived CDR1 and CDR2 are SGHNT and YENEEA. There are 13 residues in the CDR3. Here the CDR3 reads CASSFGESYEQYF. The DNA of the CDR3 is TGTGCCAGCAGCTTCGGGGAATCCTACGAGCAGTACTTC. Together with reference TRBV11-3 and TRBJ2-7, the CDR3 gives the full variable domain: EAGVVQSPRYKIIEKKQPVAFWCNPISGHNTLYWYLQNLGQGPELLIRYENEEAVDDSQLPKDRFSAERLKGVDSTLKIQPAELGDSAVYLCASSFGESYEQYFGPGTRLTVT.

The chain recombines TRBV24-1 with TRBJ2-1; 8 nucleotides align to TRBD2. Germline-derived CDR1 and CDR2 are KGHDR and SFDVKD. The ends lost 3 bases at V and 0 bases at J; junction bases unmatched: 3. CDR3 size: 16 residues. The CDR3 here is CATSDLAGGSYNEQFF. The DNA for the CDR3 is TGTGCCACCAGTGATCTAGCGGGTGGCTCCTACAATGAGCAGTTCTTC.

The chain uses TRBV27 and TRBJ2-7; 8 bases match TRBD1. The junction had 8 bases not matched to a gene; V was cut back by 5 bases and J by 2 bases. CDR3 length equals 15 residues. Germline CDR1 reads MNHEY; CDR2 reads SMNVEV (reference sequence). Written as DNA, the CDR3 is TGTGCCAGCAGTCCGCGGACAGGGCGAACCTACGAGCAGTACTTC. Its translation: CASSPRTGRTYEQYF.

This chain connects TRBV9 to TRBJ2-1; D unresolved. This CDR3 has 13 amino acids. Germline V gene lookup returns CDR1 SGDLS and CDR2 YYNGEE. V was pared by 5 bases and J by 4 bases, with 10 bases between. The DNA of the CDR3 is TGTGCCAGCAGTGACACCCCTTACAATGAGCAGTTCTTC. Its translation is CASSDTPYNEQFF.

This rearrangement joins TRBV5-6 to TRBJ1-4; 9 bases agree with TRBD1. Unmatched junction bases numbered 3, after V lost 1 base and J lost 5 bases. This CDR3 has 15 residues. The V gene's germline CDR1 is SGHDT and CDR2 YYEEEE. The CDR3 DNA reads as TGTGCCAGCAGCTTGACCGGGACAGGGAATGAAAAACTGTTTTTT. Translating gives CASSLTGTGNEKLFF.

CDR3 sequence: CASSPLDGGDEQFF. In DNA, the CDR3 is TGTGCCAGCTCACCCCTAGACGGGGGGGATGAGCAGTTCTTC. The J gene is TRBJ2-1, the V gene TRBV18; TRBD2 matches 8 bases. The ends lost 3 bases at V and 8 bases at J; junction bases unmatched: 6. CDR3 size: 14 residues. The germline CDR1 and CDR2 sequences are KGHSH and LQKENI.

The table lists this clone with a few counts. This CDR3 reads CASSLTGSSGANVLTF. CDR3 nucleotide sequence: TGCGCCAGCAGCTTGACAGGGAGCTCTGGGGCCAACGTCCTGACTTTC. The genes are TRBV5-1 and TRBJ2-6; the D gene is possibly TRBD1 (6 bases). CDR1 and CDR2 (germline): SGHRS, YFSETQ. The V end was cut by 1 base, the J end by 0 bases, with 8 bases between. This CDR3 is 16 amino acids long.

This sequence joins TRBV3-1 (or the pseudogene TRBV3-2) and TRBJ1-1; D not certain. CDR3 size: 11 residues. Germline assignment: CDR1 LGHDT and CDR2 YNNKEL (reference sequence). V gave up 4 bases and J gave up 4 bases, with 4 bases separating them. The CDR3 nucleotides are TGTGCCAGCAGCCGAGGCACTGAAGCTTTCTTT. It specifies CASSRGTEAFF.

The V call is TRBV6-6, the J call TRBJ1-3, with D maybe TRBD1 (6 bases). CDR1 and CDR2 from the germline V gene are MNHNY and SVGAGI (reference sequence). V lost 2 bases to trimming and J lost 2 bases, with 10 bases between them. The CDR3 length is 15 residues. The CDR3 nucleotides are TGTGCCAGCAGTTACGCACAGGGAACTGGAAACACCATATATTTT. Encoded protein: CASSYAQGTGNTIYF.

This clone was picked up one time. The chain employs TRBV4-1 and TRBJ1-2; 8 bases agree with TRBD1. The CDR3 has 15 amino acids. Germline V gene lookup returns CDR1 MGHRA and CDR2 YSYEKL. Trimming at V came to 4 bases and at J to 5 bases, leaving 9 bases not matched to a gene. This CDR3 is CASSPRGQVAYGYTF. As DNA, the CDR3 is TGCGCCAGCAGCCCCCGGGGACAGGTGGCTTATGGCTACACCTTC.

V usage is TRBV2 and J usage is TRBJ1-1; D gene ambiguous. Germline V gene sequence: CDR1 SNHLY, CDR2 FYNNEI. The V and J ends lost 2 bases and 4 bases respectively, with 8 bases between them. This CDR3 comprises 13 residues. In nucleotides, the CDR3 is TGTGCCAGCAGTGAAACAGTTCCCACTGAAGCTTTCTTT. Its translation is CASSETVPTEAFF.

This clone turned up a few times. The chain joins TRBV11-3 to TRBJ2-1; 8 nucleotides agree with TRBD1. This CDR3 is built from 15 residues. The V segment lost 4 bases and the J segment 5 bases; nucleotides outside the gene matches: 7. The germline CDR1 and CDR2 sequences are SGHNT and YENEEA. In DNA, the CDR3 is TGTGCCAGCAGCTCCGGACAGGGAGACGACAATGAGCAGTTCTTC. It is translated as CASSSGQGDDNEQFF.

This clone appeared a single time. V usage is TRBV15 and J usage is TRBJ1-3; 8 bases are shared with TRBD1. V lost 0 bases, J lost 0 bases, and 7 bases stayed unmatched. This CDR3 comprises 18 residues. The V gene's germline CDR1 is LNHNV and CDR2 YYDKDF (reference sequence). Here the CDR3 DNA reads TGTGCCACCAGCAGAGATTGGGGACAGGCGACCTCTGGAAACACCATATATTTT. Protein: CATSRDWGQATSGNTIYF.

This sequence joins TRBV11-2 and TRBJ1-1; TRBD1 agrees at 8 bases. CDR1 and CDR2 from the germline V gene are SGHAT and FQNNGV. The CDR3 is 15 residues long. Trimming took 5 bases from V and 1 from J; bases not matched to a gene: 6. CDR3: CASSRTGTGNTEAFF. CDR3 nucleotides: TGTGCCAGCAGCCGGACCGGGACAGGGAACACTGAAGCTTTCTTT.

The chain is built from TRBV3-1 (or the pseudogene TRBV3-2) and TRBJ1-5, with D perhaps TRBD1 (5 bases). Trimming shortened V by 0 bases and J by 10 bases, and 10 bases separated the two germline ends. The CDR3 length is 13 residues. CDR1 and CDR2 (germline): LGHDT, YNNKEL (reference sequence). The CDR3 sequence: CASSQDRQGPQHF. The DNA of the CDR3 is TGTGCCAGCAGCCAAGATCGTCAGGGACCCCAGCATTTT.

The rearrangement uses TRBV7-2 and TRBJ2-3, with no clear D. Germline V gives CDR1 SGHTA, CDR2 FQGNSA. With 8 bases removed from V and 3 bases from J, the gap between germline ends came to 15 bases. There are 14 residues in the CDR3. CDR3 loop: CASLTQPGTDTQYF. The DNA of the CDR3 is TGTGCCAGCCTAACCCAGCCCGGGACAGATACGCAGTATTTT.

In this sample, this clone turned up once. The J gene is TRBJ1-6, the V gene TRBV6-5; D not certain. Deletions cut 6 bases from V and 4 bases from J, with 10 bases between. The CDR3 is made up of 14 amino acids. From germline, CDR1 is MNHEY and CDR2 SVGAGI. In nucleotides, the CDR3 is TGTGCCAGCAGCCGCGCCGGGTATAATTCACCCCTCCACTTT. This encodes CASSRAGYNSPLHF.

This chain joins TRBV5-1 and TRBJ2-3; TRBD1 agrees at 9 bases. Germline V gives CDR1 SGHRS, CDR2 YFSETQ. V lost 6 bases and J lost 0; bases outside the gene matches: 5. The CDR3 sequence is 15 residues long. CDR3 loop: CASNDRGRSTDTQYF. The CDR3 coding sequence is TGCGCCAGCAATGACAGGGGGAGGAGCACAGATACGCAGTATTTT.

This clone was counted once. The rearrangement links TRBV30 to TRBJ1-5; 7 bases map to TRBD1. The junction had 6 bases not matched to a gene; V was cut back by 3 bases and J by 1 base. CDR1 GTSNPN and CDR2 SVGIG come from the germline V gene (reference sequence). The length of the CDR3 is 15 residues. CDR3 amino acids: CAWSFGTASNQPQHF. Here the CDR3 DNA reads TGTGCCTGGAGCTTCGGGACAGCAAGCAATCAGCCCCAGCATTTT. The entire variable domain, with the rest obtained from reference TRBV30 and TRBJ1-5, is as follows: SQTIHQWPATLVQPVGSPLSLECTVEGTSNPNLYWYRQAAGRGLQLLFYSVGIGQISSEVPQNLSASRPQDRQFILSSKKLLLSDSGFYLCAWSFGTASNQPQHFGDGTRLSIL.

The rearrangement uses TRBV24-1 and TRBJ2-2, with a possible D match to TRBD2 (6 bases). The V gene's germline CDR1 is KGHDR and CDR2 SFDVKD. This CDR3 has 14 residues. The V end lost 5 bases, the J end lost 5 bases, and 11 bases lay between the germline ends. CDR3 amino acids: CATSGLGGTGELFF. In DNA form, the CDR3 reads TGTGCCACCAGTGGGCTGGGGGGAACCGGGGAGCTGTTTTTT.